This is a list of T cell receptor beta chains from one sample in a study of T cell responses to AZD1222 COVID-19 vaccine. Clones were sequenced by immunoSEQ multiplex PCR, and TCRdb holds only the in-frame ones, with some missing. There are about 92,000 clones in the sample; more than 75% occur only once, and 10% to 13% lies in the top ten. The sequencing used peripheral blood, collected on day 0 of AZD1222 vaccination. These receptors all stem from an adult in good health. Both conserved end residues are part of each CDR3. D genes are given only for firm matches. Not all rows give a size; the values are once, few, many and, for expanded clones, a class.

>TRBJ1-2|TRBV24-1|NA|NA
TGTGCCACCAGGGACAGCAACTATGGCTACACCTTC
CATRDSNYGYTF
>TRBJ1-1|TRBV5-4|NA|NA
TGTGCCAGCAGCTTGGACACTACTTACACTGAAGCTTTCTTT
CASSLDTTYTEAFF
>TRBJ1-1|TRBV7-8|NA|NA
TGTGCCAGCAGATTGTCATTGAACACTGAAGCTTTCTTT
CASRLSLNTEAFF
>TRBJ1-3|TRBV6-5|NA|NA
TGTGCCAGCAGGATTGGCTTCTCTGGAAACACCATATATTTT
CASRIGFSGNTIYF
>TRBJ2-1|TRBV5-4|once|NA
TGTGCCAGCAGCGCCGTAGGGGGGGCCTCCTACAATGAGCAGTTCTTC
CASSAVGGASYNEQFF
>TRBJ2-7|TRBV7-3|few|TRBD1
TGTGCCAGCAGCCCGGGACAGTTTCCCTACGAGCAGTACTTC
CASSPGQFPYEQYF
>TRBJ1-2|TRBV11-2|NA|NA
TGTGCCAGCAGCTTAGAGGCGAATGGCTACACCTTC
CASSLEANGYTF
>TRBJ2-3|TRBV19|NA|NA
TGTGCCAGTAGAGGGATTGTTCTTAGCACAGATACGCAGTATTTT
CASRGIVLSTDTQYF
>TRBJ2-1|TRBV27|NA|TRBD2
TGTGCCAGCACAAGCGGGAGTCACAATGAGCAGTTCTTC
CASTSGSHNEQFF
>TRBJ1-2|TRBV2|few|NA
TGTGCCAGCAGTGGGGGTTTCAACTATGGCTACACCTTC
CASSGGFNYGYTF
>TRBJ2-7|TRBV5-1|NA|NA
TGCGCCAGCAGCTTGGCCAATCAGGACGAGCAGTACTTC
CASSLANQDEQYF
>TRBJ2-5|TRBV6-5|NA|TRBD2
TGTGCCAGCAGTCTCCTAGCGGGGGGCAGACAGACCCAGTACTTC
CASSLLAGGRQTQYF
>TRBJ1-2|TRBV6-5|NA|NA
TGTGCCAGCAGTTCCCCGACCGACCAGGGAGGCTATGGCTACACCTTC
CASSSPTDQGGYGYTF
>TRBJ1-1|TRBV10-3|NA|NA
TGTGCCATCAGTACCCAGGGAGGGGGACCGACCCTCACTGAAGCTTTCTTT
CAISTQGGGPTLTEAFF
>TRBJ2-2|TRBV5-4|NA|TRBD2
TGTGCCAGCAGCTTGAGTTGGGGGGGCACCGGGGAGCTGTTTTTT
CASSLSWGGTGELFF
>TRBJ1-6|TRBV29-1|NA|TRBD1
TGCAGCGTTGCGGAGGGGGCAAGCAATTCACCCCTCCACTTT
CSVAEGASNSPLHF
>TRBJ1-6|TRBV3-1/TRBV3-2|NA|TRBD1
TGTGCCAGCAGCCAAGGGGGCAGGGGGCCTAATTCACCCCTCCACTTT
CASSQGGRGPNSPLHF
>TRBJ2-7|TRBV5-4|NA|NA
TGTGCCAGCAGCTTATTCTCCTACGAGCAGTACTTC
CASSLFSYEQYF
>TRBJ1-1|TRBV28|NA|NA
TGTGCCAGCAGTTTCCACACTGAAGCTTTCTTT
CASSFHTEAFF
>TRBJ2-7|TRBV28|few|TRBD2
TGTGCCAGCAGTTTGTCGTTCGGGCTAGCGGGGGTAACGTACTTC
CASSLSFGLAGVTYF
>TRBJ2-1|TRBV27|NA|NA
TGTGCCAGCAGATCGGACGGCATAAATGAGCAGTTCTTC
CASRSDGINEQFF
>TRBJ1-5|TRBV2|NA|TRBD1
TGTGCCAGCAATGGAAAGTTTCTCCGGGACAGTAGCAATCAGCCCCAGCATTTT
CASNGKFLRDSSNQPQHF
>TRBJ2-3|TRBV4-1|NA|NA
TGCGCCAGCAGCTATCTAGATACGCAGTATTTT
CASSYLDTQYF
>TRBJ1-5|TRBV23-1|NA|TRBD1
TGCGCCAGCAGTCAATCGGAACCCAGGGGGCATGGAGAGCCCCAGCATTTT
CASSQSEPRGHGEPQHF
>TRBJ2-2|TRBV6-5|NA|NA
TGTGCCAGCGGACCATCGGGACAGAACACCGGGGAGCTGTTTTTT
CASGPSGQNTGELFF
>TRBJ2-7|TRBV30|NA|NA
TGTGCCTGGAGTGGGCCCCGGGACGGACTCTACGAGCAGTACTTC
CAWSGPRDGLYEQYF
>TRBJ2-1|TRBV28|NA|NA
TGTGCCAGCAGCAAACCGGGACCTACTAGCAATGAGCAGTTCTTC
CASSKPGPTSNEQFF
>TRBJ2-3|TRBV28|NA|NA
TGTGCCAGCGGGCCCCCCGGTTTTACAGATACGCAGTATTTT
CASGPPGFTDTQYF
>TRBJ2-1|TRBV21-1|NA|NA
TGTGCCAGCAGCAAAGAAACCAGATTACTAGCTGCGAGCTCCTACAATGAGCAGTTCTTC
CASSKETRLLAASSYNEQFF
>TRBJ1-1|TRBV13|NA|TRBD1
TGTGCCAGCAGCTTTTCCGGGACAGGAACGAGGGCTTTCTTT
CASSFSGTGTRAFF
>TRBJ1-1|TRBV28|NA|NA
TGTGCCAGCAGCCTTGGCTTTGATGAACACACTGAAGCTTTCTTT
CASSLGFDEHTEAFF
>TRBJ1-2|TRBV14|NA|NA
TGTGCCAGCAGCCAAGATCACAGCCGTGCGGGTGGCTACACCTTC
CASSQDHSRAGGYTF
>TRBJ2-6|TRBV11-2|NA|NA
TGTGCCAGCAGCACAGGGTTAGCTGGGGCCAACGTCCTGACTTTC
CASSTGLAGANVLTF
>TRBJ2-1|TRBV7-8|few|NA
TGTGCCAGCAGCTTAGGCGGAGCGGGTGAGCAGTTCTTC
CASSLGGAGEQFF
>TRBJ2-7|TRBV10-2|NA|TRBD1
TGCGCCAGCAGTGAGGGGACAGCCTACGAGCAGTACTTC
CASSEGTAYEQYF
>TRBJ1-5|TRBV2|once|NA
TGTGCCAGCAGTGAAGGTCCACCTTTGCCCCAGCATTTT
CASSEGPPLPQHF